The 14 T cell receptor delta chains listed next were all sequenced from one sample in a study of human gamma delta and Vdelta1 T cells (dated by TCRdb to the late 2010s). The library was produced with PCR. Sequencing relied on an Illumina MiSeq. The public reads were reprocessed by TCRdb using CATT, and rows of matching DNA were later combined. The sample contains more than 5,000 delta-chain clones, around 41% of them found a single time. The top ten clones comprise 9% to 10% of the sample. Their specific antigens are unknown. What was sequenced was Vdelta1 gamma-delta T cells from blood grown in culture (DOT cells). In the paper's terms, the cell subset or site label means: Delta One T cells, in vitro expanded/differentiated Vd1+ gamma-delta T cells. The receptor source for this set is a human donor in good health.

This clone was picked up a small number of times. V is TRDV1 and J is TRDJ1, with TRDD3 identical over 12 bases. Per the germline V gene, CDR1 is TSWWSYY and CDR2 is QGS. The CDR3 spans 24 residues. Germline trimming cut 0 bases from V and 2 bases from J; bases unmatched to any gene: 25. The CDR3 DNA reads as TGTGCTCTTGGGGAACTGTCCTACGTAGGGGGGACGTCCTGGGGGATACGCATGACCGATAAACTCATCTTT. Its protein product is CALGELSYVGGTSWGIRMTDKLIF.

This clone was observed once. V and J are TRDV1 and TRDJ2; 11 nucleotides match TRDD3. The germline CDR1 and CDR2 sequences are TSWWSYY and QGS. This CDR3 comprises 22 residues. V lost 4 bases to trimming and J lost 3 bases; unmatched junction nucleotides: 22. CDR3 nucleotides: TGTGCTCTTGGGGCATTTCCTATCCGCGTACTGGGGGATAAGGTTGTGACAGCACAACTCTTCTTT. It codes for CALGAFPIRVLGDKVVTAQLFF.

This chain links TRDV1 with TRDJ1; 9 bases fit TRDD3. Per the germline V gene, CDR1 is TSWWSYY and CDR2 is QGS. Germline trimming cut 1 base from V and 3 bases from J; bases unmatched to any gene: 30. The CDR3 runs to 24 residues. CDR3 amino acids: CALGEPRRVPVLWSRGIQSDKLIF. CDR3 coding DNA: TGTGCTCTTGGGGAACCCCGCCGGGTCCCCGTTCTATGGTCCCGGGGGATACAATCCGATAAACTCATCTTT.

Regarding this clone: It differs at one base from a far larger clone, so likely a read error. The V call is TRDV1, the J call TRDJ1; TRDD3 matches at 10 bases. CDR1 is TSWWSYY and CDR2 is QGS in the germline V gene. This CDR3 has 21 amino acids. The CDR3 here is CAFGERLTLYWGIGDTDKLIF. The CDR3 DNA sequence: TGTGCTTTTGGGGAACGCCTGACCCTGTACTGGGGGATCGGGGACACCGATAAACTCATCTTT.

The rearrangement uses TRAV29/DV5 and TRDJ1; possibly TRDD3 for D (6 bases). Trimming pared 1 base from V and 0 bases from J, leaving 19 bases between. This CDR3 comprises 17 residues. Germline values: CDR1 NSMFDY, CDR2 ISSIKDK. This CDR3 reads CAASYTRGETYTDKLIF. The DNA of the CDR3 is TGTGCAGCAAGCTATACAAGGGGGGAGACGTACACCGATAAACTCATCTTT. Full variable domain (outside the CDR3, taken from reference TRAV29/DV5 and TRDJ1): DQQVKQNSPSLSVQEGRISILNCDYTNSMFDYFLWYKKYPAEGPTFLISISSIKDKNEDGRFTVFLNKSAKHLSLHIVPSQPGDSAVYFCAASYTRGETYTDKLIFGKGTRVTVEP.

This chain joins TRDV1 and TRDJ1; 10 bases agree with TRDD3. The CDR3 runs to 24 residues. Trimming removed 4 bases from V and 0 bases from J; junction bases left unmatched: 29. CDR1 is TSWWSYY and CDR2 is QGS in the germline V gene. The CDR3 reads CALGGPLPRENLLGDPGYTDKLIF. The CDR3 DNA follows: TGTGCTCTTGGGGGCCCTCTCCCCCGCGAGAACTTACTGGGGGATCCAGGGTACACCGATAAACTCATCTTT.

The V and J genes are TRDV1 and TRDJ1; D is possibly TRDD3 (6 bases). This CDR3 comprises 28 residues. The V and J ends lost 5 bases and 1 base respectively, with 53 bases between them. Germline V gene lookup returns CDR1 TSWWSYY and CDR2 QGS. CDR3 sequence reads: CALGPLSPPYGSLGFSGSQGLFTDKLIF. In DNA form, the CDR3 reads TGTGCTCTTGGGCCCCTTAGCCCCCCCTACGGGTCCCTGGGGTTCTCAGGCTCCCAGGGTCTTTTCACCGATAAACTCATCTTT.

This rearrangement joins TRDV1 to TRDJ4; 7 nucleotides line up with TRDD3. Germline V CDR1 and CDR2: TSWWSYY, QGS. The CDR3 is made up of 18 amino acids. Germline trimming cut 4 bases from V and 1 base from J; bases unmatched to any gene: 18. CDR3 DNA: TGTGCTCTTGGGGGGCTCTACGGGGGATGCGCGGACCACAGACCCCTGATCTTT. Amino acid sequence: CALGGLYGGCADHRPLIF.

This clone was seen more than once but under ten times. V usage is TRDV1 and J usage is TRDJ1; TRDD3 aligns across 9 bases. This CDR3 has 21 amino acids. Germline CDR1 is TSWWSYY and CDR2 is QGS. Trimming removed 5 bases from V and 4 bases from J; junction bases left unmatched: 26. CDR3 amino acids: CALGSRKFSMIHWGTDDKLIF. CDR3 coding DNA: TGTGCTCTTGGGTCGCGCAAATTCAGTATGATCCACTGGGGGACCGACGATAAACTCATCTTT.

This clone appeared a few times. The chain has TRDV1 and TRDJ1; 9 bases align to TRDD3. The CDR3 sequence is 18 residues long. The ends lost 3 bases at V and 3 bases at J; junction bases unmatched: 14. Germline V gene sequence: CDR1 TSWWSYY, CDR2 QGS. For the CDR3, the DNA is TGTGCTCTTGGGGACTTCGGGCTGGCCGGGGGATACCCCGATAAACTCATCTTT. Protein sequence: CALGDFGLAGGYPDKLIF.

A few counts support this clone. The chain has TRDV1 and TRDJ1, with 10 nucleotides matching TRDD3. Losses at the gene ends were 2 bases for V and 0 bases for J; bases not matched to a gene: 18. Looked up from germline, CDR1 is TSWWSYY and CDR2 is QGS. The CDR3 sequence is 21 residues long. CDR3 residues: CALGESMGGMWGILYTDKLIF. CDR3 DNA: TGTGCTCTTGGGGAAAGTATGGGGGGAATGTGGGGGATACTGTACACCGATAAACTCATCTTT.

V and J are TRDV1 and TRDJ1; the match to TRDD3 covers 7 bases. The CDR3 consists of 21 residues. V shed 3 bases and J 1 base; nucleotides not matched to a gene: 23. Germline CDR1 reads TSWWSYY; CDR2 reads QGS. The CDR3 loop is CALGDNTYWGPNEGGTDKLIF. CDR3 nucleotide sequence: TGTGCTCTTGGGGACAACACGTACTGGGGACCAAACGAGGGGGGCACCGATAAACTCATCTTT.

This clone was counted only a few times. V is TRDV1 and J is TRDJ1, with TRDD3 matching 13 bases. The germline gives CDR1 TSWWSYY, CDR2 QGS. There are 25 residues in the CDR3. V shed 0 bases and J 3 bases; nucleotides not matched to a gene: 28. CDR3: CALGELVFGTLSPRSTGGYADKLIF. The CDR3 coding sequence is TGTGCTCTTGGGGAACTAGTTTTTGGGACGTTAAGCCCCCGAAGTACTGGGGGATACGCCGATAAACTCATCTTT.

This clone qualifies as medium-sized. The genes are TRDV1 and TRDJ1, with D tentatively TRDD3 (6 bases). The CDR3 covers 20 residues. Germline values: CDR1 TSWWSYY, CDR2 QGS. The ends were cut back, 1 base at V and 0 bases at J, with 24 bases in the middle. The CDR3: CALGEQSPDRWGPNTDKLIF. CDR3 coding DNA: TGTGCTCTTGGGGAACAGTCCCCTGACAGATGGGGGCCCAACACCGATAAACTCATCTTT.